This TCR beta chain comes out of a study of CD8 T cells in ankylosing spondylitis. This clonotype was observed a few times. Its antigen is still unknown. Germline CDR1 SQVTM, CDR2 ANQGSEA. V lost 5 bases and J 1 base, leaving 5 bases between the germline ends. The CDR3 runs to 12 residues. Study conclusions and caveats: The authors reported significant enrichment of disease-linked clones in matched ankylosing spondylitis synovial fluid.

TCRdb recomputed calls from the 5' RACE reads with MiXCR, one row per CDR3 protein. In the table there are roughly 240,000 distinct CDR3 sequences, about 30% of which are singletons. The receptor was isolated from a male donor with ankylosing spondylitis or in good health (not recorded which). Specimen: blood, either unsorted or a sorted T cell fraction (not recorded which). The rearrangement joins TRBV29-1 to TRBJ2-2; D gene unclear. In DNA, the CDR3 is TGCAGCGTTCTCTGGAACACCGGGGAGCTGTTTTTT. This sequence encodes CSVLWNTGELFF.